A single sample is the source of the 20 T cell receptor beta chains below, sequenced in a study of long-term antiretroviral therapy in people with HIV. Runs used v3.0 of the immunoSEQ assay and were done at survey level. TCRdb's table, derived via immunoSEQ multiplex PCR, lists solely in-frame clones and lacks some. The sample includes approximately 29,000 clones, roughly 84% seen only once; the top ten take 6.2%. The sample consisted of unsorted PBMCs, taken 0.4 years after starting antiretroviral therapy. These receptors came from a man younger than 35 with HIV.

The chain uses TRBV2 and TRBJ2-7; 8 bases line up with TRBD2. The CDR3 has 12 residues. Germline V CDR1 and CDR2: SNHLY, FYNNEI. V shed 2 bases and J 9 bases; nucleotides not matched to a gene: 3. The chain's CDR3 is CASSESTSGQYF. In DNA form, the CDR3 reads TGTGCCAGCAGTGAAAGTACTAGCGGGCAGTACTTC.

This clone was recorded only once. This sequence joins TRBV18 and TRBJ2-7, with TRBD2 as a possible D gene (6 bases). The CDR3 spans 17 residues. V gave up 2 bases and J gave up 5 bases, with 22 bases separating them. From germline, CDR1 is KGHSH and CDR2 LQKENI. The CDR3 sequence is CASSPRLASTDRNEQYF. The CDR3 DNA reads as TGTGCCAGCTCACCAAGGCTAGCGAGTACCGATAGGAACGAGCAGTACTTC.

The chain carries TRBV28 and TRBJ2-7; unclear D gene. The length of the CDR3 is 13 residues. The ends were cut back, 3 bases at V and 2 bases at J, with 8 bases in the middle. The germline V gene encodes CDR1 MDHEN and CDR2 SYDVKM. CDR3 nucleotides: TGTGCCAGCAGTTTGGCGGACCCCTACGAGCAGTACTTC. Translation: CASSLADPYEQYF.

The rearrangement links TRBV9 to TRBJ2-1; TRBD2 is a possible D gene (6 bases). Trimming removed 0 bases at V and 5 bases at J, with 12 bases between. The CDR3 consists of 15 residues. The germline gives CDR1 SGDLS, CDR2 YYNGEE. The CDR3 reads CASSVEGRFNNEQFF. The CDR3 DNA is TGTGCCAGCAGCGTAGAGGGGAGGTTTAACAATGAGCAGTTCTTC.

V is TRBV11-2 and J is TRBJ2-1; 10 nucleotides match TRBD2. Germline V gene sequence: CDR1 SGHAT, CDR2 FQNNGV. There are 16 residues in the CDR3. V shed 5 bases, J shed 5 bases, and the junction held 9 bases outside the gene matches. The CDR3 bases are TGTGCCAGCAGCCCCCAGAGCGGGGGGGCCCACAATGAGCAGTTCTTC. Protein: CASSPQSGGAHNEQFF.

CDR3 bases: TGCGCCAGCAGCCAAACTAGCGCGGCGTACGAGCAGTACTTC. This sequence encodes CASSQTSAAYEQYF. The chain carries TRBV4-1 and TRBJ2-7; TRBD2 matches at 7 bases. The CDR3 is 14 residues long. Germline values: CDR1 MGHRA, CDR2 YSYEKL. With V trimmed by 2 bases and J by 4 bases, 5 bases remained unmatched.

This clone was observed a single time. The chain joins TRBV6-5 to TRBJ2-7, with a tentative D call TRBD2 (6 bases). V dropped 2 bases and J dropped 1 base, with 9 bases sitting between them. This CDR3 has 14 residues. Germline V gene sequence: CDR1 MNHEY, CDR2 SVGAGI. CDR3: CASSYLGLSYEQYF. The CDR3 bases are TGTGCCAGCAGTTACCTGGGACTGTCCTACGAGCAGTACTTC.

This rearrangement joins TRBV9 to TRBJ2-7, with 10 bases fitting TRBD1. There are 15 residues in the CDR3. CDR1 is SGDLS, CDR2 YYNGEE, per germline. After removal of 3 bases from V and 5 bases from J, the junction contained 8 bases not matched to a gene. The CDR3 loop reads CASSGRDRGAHEQYF. The DNA of the CDR3 is TGTGCCAGCAGCGGACGGGACAGGGGAGCCCACGAGCAGTACTTC.

The J gene is TRBJ2-1, the V gene TRBV5-4, with 9 bases aligning to TRBD2. Germline CDR1 is SGHNT and CDR2 is YYREEE (reference sequence). The CDR3 covers 15 residues. Trimming at V came to 2 bases and at J to 2 bases, leaving 2 bases not matched to a gene. The CDR3, as DNA: TGTGCCAGCAGCTTCATAGCGGGAGCCTACAATGAGCAGTTCTTC. It yields the protein CASSFIAGAYNEQFF.

V is TRBV6-5 and J is TRBJ1-1; D is unclear. The V end was cut by 5 bases, the J end by 7 bases, with 14 bases between. Germline CDR1 and CDR2: MNHEY and SVGAGI. CDR3 length: 13 amino acids. The CDR3 DNA follows: TGTGCCAGCAGTCCCGGGATGAAGCTTGAAGCTTTCTTT. Protein sequence: CASSPGMKLEAFF.

This rearrangement joins TRBV19 to TRBJ1-5; tentative D call: TRBD1 (5 bases). V lost 4 bases and J 9 bases, leaving 16 bases between the germline ends. CDR1 and CDR2 (germline): LNHDA, SQIVND (reference sequence). This CDR3 is built from 14 residues. CDR3 sequence reads: CASSNRDGQRPQHF. The CDR3 region has the DNA TGTGCCAGTAGTAACCGGGACGGCCAGAGGCCCCAGCATTTT.

V usage is TRBV7-9 and J usage is TRBJ2-1; 7 bases are a match to TRBD2. Germline trimming cut 4 bases from V and 0 bases from J; bases unmatched to any gene: 6. From germline, CDR1 is SEHNR and CDR2 FQNEAQ (reference sequence). The CDR3 has 16 amino acids. CDR3: CASSSLAGSSYNEQFF. CDR3 in DNA: TGTGCCAGCAGCTCTTTAGCGGGTAGCTCCTACAATGAGCAGTTCTTC.

DNA for the CDR3: TGTGCCAGCAGTTTTAGACAGGCCTACGAGCAGTACTTC. Its protein product is CASSFRQAYEQYF. The J gene is TRBJ2-7, the V gene TRBV6-5, with D tentatively TRBD1 (6 bases). Per germline, CDR1 MNHEY and CDR2 SVGAGI. This CDR3 has 13 amino acids. V was cut by 4 bases and J by 2 bases, with 9 bases left in between.

This clone was seen once. J is TRBJ2-7 and V is TRBV4-3; 12 bases align to TRBD2. The CDR3 consists of 15 residues. Germline V CDR1 and CDR2: LGHNA, YSLEER. With 1 base clipped from V and 4 bases from J, the junction kept 2 bases outside the gene matches. The CDR3 bases are TGCGCCAGCAGCCAAGGACTAGCGGGAGCATACGAGCAGTACTTC. Its protein product is CASSQGLAGAYEQYF.

This chain's CDR3 is CASSARGEGFEAEKLFF. CDR3 DNA: TGCGCCAGCAGCGCGAGGGGGGAGGGCTTTGAAGCGGAAAAACTGTTTTTT. The chain has TRBV4-1 and TRBJ1-4; TRBD1 might be the D (6 bases). The CDR3 covers 17 residues. Germline loops: CDR1 MGHRA, CDR2 YSYEKL. The V gene lost 5 bases and the J gene lost 8 bases, with 24 bases spanning the gap.

The chain carries TRBV11-3 and TRBJ2-7, with no clear D. The CDR3 consists of 15 residues. Germline lookup yields CDR1 SGHNT and CDR2 YENEEA. Trimming stripped 5 bases from V and 3 bases from J, with 17 bases between. CDR3 in amino acids: CASSPDNQRSYEQYF. The CDR3, as DNA: TGTGCCAGCAGCCCAGACAACCAGAGAAGCTACGAGCAGTACTTC.

The J gene is TRBJ1-5, the V gene TRBV6-5; D might be TRBD1 (5 bases). Germline V gene sequence: CDR1 MNHEY, CDR2 SVGAGI. This CDR3 region has 13 residues. V lost 2 bases, J lost 4 bases, and 6 bases lay in between. Here the CDR3 reads CASSYGQNQPQHF. The CDR3, as DNA: TGTGCCAGCAGTTACGGACAAAATCAGCCCCAGCATTTT.

In its sample, this clone was seen once. The chain employs TRBV19 and TRBJ1-5; D may be TRBD1 (6 bases). The length of the CDR3 is 14 residues. Germline lookup yields CDR1 LNHDA and CDR2 SQIVND (reference sequence). Between the trimmed V and J ends, which lost 6 bases and 1 base, there was a span of 10 bases. The CDR3 loop is CASRQGMSNQPQHF. The CDR3 nucleotides are TGTGCCAGTAGGCAGGGGATGAGCAATCAGCCCCAGCATTTT.

The rearrangement uses TRBV18 and TRBJ1-5; D is possibly TRBD1 (5 bases). CDR3 length: 16 amino acids. Germline values: CDR1 KGHSH, CDR2 LQKENI. V was cut by 1 base and J by 5 bases, with 15 bases left in between. Written as DNA, the CDR3 is TGTGCCAGCTCACCACGGGACTCTAGTTTTGATCAGCCCCAGCATTTT. It yields the protein CASSPRDSSFDQPQHF.

This clone was seen more than once but under ten times. The chain recombines TRBV2 with TRBJ1-1, with no clear D. From germline, CDR1 is SNHLY and CDR2 FYNNEI. The CDR3 length is 13 residues. With 3 bases removed from V and 0 bases from J, the gap between germline ends came to 5 bases. CDR3 sequence: CASSDRLNTEAFF. DNA for the CDR3: TGTGCCAGCAGTGACAGGCTGAACACTGAAGCTTTCTTT.